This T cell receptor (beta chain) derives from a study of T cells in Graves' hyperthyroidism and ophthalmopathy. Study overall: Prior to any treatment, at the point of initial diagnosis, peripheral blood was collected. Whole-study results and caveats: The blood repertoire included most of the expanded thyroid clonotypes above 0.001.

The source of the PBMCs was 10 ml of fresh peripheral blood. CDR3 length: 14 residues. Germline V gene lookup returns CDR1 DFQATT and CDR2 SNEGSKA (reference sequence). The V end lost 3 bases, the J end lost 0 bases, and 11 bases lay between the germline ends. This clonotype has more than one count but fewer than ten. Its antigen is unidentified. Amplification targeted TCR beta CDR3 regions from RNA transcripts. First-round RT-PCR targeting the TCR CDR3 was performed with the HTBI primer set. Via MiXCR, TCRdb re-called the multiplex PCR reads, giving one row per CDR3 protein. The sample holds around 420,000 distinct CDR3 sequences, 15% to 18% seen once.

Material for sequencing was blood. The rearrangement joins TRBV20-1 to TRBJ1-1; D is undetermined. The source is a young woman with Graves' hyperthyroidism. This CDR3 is CSASEGFMNTEAFF. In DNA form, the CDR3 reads TGCAGTGCTAGTGAGGGTTTTATGAACACTGAAGCTTTCTTT.